This passage covers 27 T cell receptor beta chains from one sample sequenced in a study of blood T cell repertoires in COVID-19. Clones were read by immunoSEQ multiplex PCR, and TCRdb kept only the in-frame ones, dropping some. The table records 150,000 or so clones, 85% to 90% of them present only once. The sequencing sample was made of peripheral blood. These receptors originate from a man aged 18 to 35 with COVID-19, enrolled during active disease.

The DNA of the CDR3 is TGTGCCAGCAGTTTACTTATAGGAGGGGGCAGTCAGCCCCAGCATTTT. This gives the protein CASSLLIGGGSQPQHF. The chain carries TRBV28 and TRBJ1-5, with 7 bases fitting TRBD1. V dropped 2 bases and J dropped 6; count of bases not matched to a gene: 10. The CDR3 spans 16 residues. From germline, CDR1 is MDHEN and CDR2 SYDVKM.

Only one count was recorded for this clone. The chain recombines TRBV28 with TRBJ1-1; D call uncertain. The V end was cut by 1 base, the J end by 6 bases, with 3 bases between. The CDR3 is 11 amino acids. Germline V gene lookup returns CDR1 MDHEN and CDR2 SYDVKM. CDR3 protein: CASSLSSEAFF. Here the CDR3 DNA reads TGTGCCAGCAGTTTATCATCTGAAGCTTTCTTT.

The genes are TRBV29-1 and TRBJ2-3; maybe TRBD2 (5 bases). Trimming cost V 6 bases and J 1 base, with 11 bases left between them. The CDR3 is 13 amino acids. Per germline, CDR1 SQVTM and CDR2 ANQGSEA. CDR3 loop: CSVVREGTDTQYF. CDR3 sequence (DNA): TGCAGCGTCGTTCGGGAAGGCACAGATACGCAGTATTTT.

The V call is TRBV4-1, the J call TRBJ2-7, with 9 positions matching TRBD1. The length of the CDR3 is 16 residues. Germline loops: CDR1 MGHRA, CDR2 YSYEKL. The V gene end was trimmed by 3 bases and the J gene end by 6 bases; junction bases not matched to a gene: 12. The CDR3 coding sequence is TGCGCCAGCAGCCAGCTCACTGGACAGGGGAGAGGCGAGCAGTACTTC. Translation gives CASSQLTGQGRGEQYF.

The V gene is TRBV7-9, the J gene TRBJ1-2; D is unresolved. V gave up 1 base and J gave up 4 bases, with 16 bases separating them. The germline V gene has CDR1 SEHNR and CDR2 FQNEAQ (reference sequence). CDR3 length: 16 residues. CDR3 residues: CASSLELVTAPYGYTF. CDR3 nucleotide sequence: TGTGCCAGCAGCTTAGAATTAGTCACAGCTCCCTATGGCTACACCTTC.

The V and J genes are TRBV29-1 and TRBJ2-7; 8 positions match TRBD1. CDR1 and CDR2 (germline): SQVTM, ANQGSEA. The CDR3 totals 14 residues. The V gene end was trimmed by 1 base and the J gene end by 6 bases; junction bases not matched to a gene: 8. The DNA for the CDR3 is TGCAGCGTTGAAGGGACAGGGCGTGGTGGCGAGCAGTACTTC. It specifies CSVEGTGRGGEQYF.

This chain uses TRBV19 with TRBJ2-5; D gene ambiguous. The germline V gene encodes CDR1 LNHDA and CDR2 SQIVND (reference sequence). This CDR3 has 13 amino acids. The ends were cut back, 5 bases at V and 2 bases at J, with 9 bases in the middle. The CDR3 sequence is CASSQSQQETQYF. As DNA, the CDR3 is TGTGCCAGTAGTCAATCGCAGCAAGAGACCCAGTACTTC.

The V call is TRBV2, the J call TRBJ2-3; 7 bases map to TRBD2. J lost 2 bases, V lost 5 bases, and 7 bases had no gene match. CDR1 SNHLY and CDR2 FYNNEI come from the germline V gene. The CDR3 sequence is 15 residues long. CDR3 DNA: TGTGCCAGCAGTTTAGGAGCGGGGCTCACAGATACGCAGTATTTT. The encoded protein is CASSLGAGLTDTQYF.

This sequence joins TRBV6-5 and TRBJ2-1; 8 bases align to TRBD1. The germline gives CDR1 MNHEY, CDR2 SVGAGI. V lost 0 bases, J lost 4 bases, and 5 bases stayed unmatched. This CDR3 is 16 amino acids long. DNA of the CDR3: TGTGCCAGCAGTTACTCGAACAGGGGGGCATACAATGAGCAGTTCTTC. Its protein product is CASSYSNRGAYNEQFF.

The chain employs TRBV4-3 and TRBJ2-2, with D uncertain. Germline CDR1 and CDR2: LGHNA and YSLEER. Deletions cut 1 base from V and 0 bases from J, with 6 bases between. The CDR3 covers 15 residues. The CDR3 DNA follows: TGCGCCAGCAGCCAAGTTGGGCCGAACACCGGGGAGCTGTTTTTT. Encoded protein: CASSQVGPNTGELFF.

This chain links TRBV10-1 with TRBJ2-3; 7 bases match TRBD2. The V segment lost 8 bases and the J segment 4 bases; nucleotides outside the gene matches: 6. This CDR3 has 13 amino acids. In germline, CDR1 is WNHNN, CDR2 SYGVQD (reference sequence). CDR3 region: CASGRAGSDTQYF. The CDR3 region has the DNA TGCGCCAGCGGGAGGGCCGGGTCAGATACGCAGTATTTT.

This clone was seen only once. The chain employs TRBV2 and TRBJ2-1; 9 bases line up with TRBD1. J lost 7 bases, V lost 4 bases, and 11 bases had no gene match. From germline, CDR1 is SNHLY and CDR2 FYNNEI. The CDR3 is 16 residues long. CDR3 coding DNA: TGTGCCAGCAGTGGCCAGAGGGACAGGGTGGTGAATGAGCAGTTCTTC. Translating it yields CASSGQRDRVVNEQFF.

The rearrangement joins TRBV19 to TRBJ1-1; 7 bases fit TRBD1. The germline V gene has CDR1 LNHDA and CDR2 SQIVND (reference sequence). The CDR3 loop spans 14 amino acids. Trimming at V came to 8 bases and at J to 2 bases, leaving 8 bases not matched to a gene. For the CDR3, the DNA is TGTGCCAGTTCAAAGACAGGGCTAAACACTGAAGCTTTCTTT. Translation gives CASSKTGLNTEAFF.

The V call is TRBV18, the J call TRBJ2-1; 7 bases align to TRBD1. Germline values: CDR1 KGHSH, CDR2 LQKENI. The CDR3 is made up of 18 amino acids. Germline trimming cut 0 bases from V and 5 bases from J; bases unmatched to any gene: 13. CDR3 sequence (DNA): TGTGCCAGCTCACCACCGTTTAACCCGACAGGGCCAAACAATGAGCAGTTCTTC. It is translated as CASSPPFNPTGPNNEQFF. The entire variable domain, with the rest obtained from reference TRBV18 and TRBJ2-1, is as follows: NAGVMQNPRHLVRRRGQEARLRCSPMKGHSHVYWYRQLPEEGLKFMVYLQKENIIDESGMPKERFSAEFPKEGPSILRIQQVVRGDSAAYFCASSPPFNPTGPNNEQFFGPGTRLTVL.

The chain combines TRBV28 with TRBJ2-3; D is perhaps TRBD2 (5 bases). With 5 bases removed from V and 0 bases from J, the gap between germline ends came to 9 bases. This CDR3 has 14 amino acids. Germline V gene data show CDR1 as MDHEN and CDR2 as SYDVKM. The CDR3 sequence: CASSTRTSTDTQYF. For the CDR3, the DNA is TGTGCCAGCAGTACTCGGACTAGCACAGATACGCAGTATTTT.

The chain has TRBV5-4 and TRBJ2-3; TRBD2 might be the D (6 bases). The CDR3 runs 12 residues. Trimming stripped 3 bases from V and 5 bases from J, with 7 bases between. Germline V CDR1 and CDR2: SGHNT, YYREEE (reference sequence). The CDR3 is CASSWGVDTQYF. The CDR3 nucleotides read TGTGCCAGCAGCTGGGGGGTAGATACGCAGTATTTT.

CDR3: CAWSVLVWPNTDTQYF. The DNA for the CDR3 is TGTGCCTGGAGTGTACTAGTATGGCCAAACACAGATACGCAGTATTTT. V gene TRBV30 combines with J gene TRBJ2-3, with a weak D call TRBD2 (5 bases). CDR3 length: 16 residues. Deletions cut 0 bases from V and 2 bases from J, with 15 bases between. Per germline, CDR1 GTSNPN and CDR2 SVGIG (reference sequence).

The chain has TRBV27 and TRBJ2-7, with D possibly being TRBD1 (5 bases). The germline V gene encodes CDR1 MNHEY and CDR2 SMNVEV (reference sequence). CDR3 length equals 15 residues. V dropped 2 bases and J dropped 2 bases, with 13 bases sitting between them. CDR3 loop: CASSLKGWDTYEQYF. CDR3 in DNA: TGTGCCAGCAGTTTAAAGGGGTGGGATACCTACGAGCAGTACTTC.

The gene calls are TRBV29-1 and TRBJ2-3; the match to TRBD2 covers 16 bases. The V segment lost 6 bases and the J segment 4 bases; nucleotides outside the gene matches: 16. The germline V gene encodes CDR1 SQVTM and CDR2 ANQGSEA. CDR3 length: 19 residues. CDR3 nucleotides: TGCAGCGTCGTCGCAAGACCGCCCGGGACTAGCGGGAGGGCAGATACGCAGTATTTT. Protein product: CSVVARPPGTSGRADTQYF.

The chain recombines TRBV3-1 (or the pseudogene TRBV3-2) with TRBJ1-2, with D uncertain. Germline V gene lookup returns CDR1 LGHDT and CDR2 YNNKEL (reference sequence). The CDR3 spans 14 residues. The germline V and J ends were trimmed by 1 base and 4 bases, with 10 bases remaining between them. The CDR3 nucleotides are TGTGCCAGCAGCCAAGGGAGGTGGGGCTATGGCTACACCTTC. Translated, it gives CASSQGRWGYGYTF.

This clone appeared once. This chain joins TRBV6-1 and TRBJ1-5; D is perhaps TRBD1 (5 bases). Trimming cost V 2 bases and J 11 bases, with 19 bases left between them. This CDR3 contains 15 residues. The germline CDR1 and CDR2 sequences are MNHNS and SASEGT. CDR3 sequence reads: CASSEQGRGGGAQHF. The CDR3 coding sequence is TGTGCCAGCAGTGAACAAGGTAGGGGTGGCGGGGCCCAGCATTTT.

This clone was seen just once. This chain joins TRBV27 and TRBJ2-7; no clear D. The CDR3 covers 14 residues. The V end was cut by 3 bases, the J end by 3 bases, with 12 bases between. From germline, CDR1 is MNHEY and CDR2 SMNVEV (reference sequence). In DNA, the CDR3 is TGTGCCAGCAGTTTGAGCAGACTGCGCTACGAGCAGTACTTC. It encodes CASSLSRLRYEQYF.

The rearrangement uses TRBV4-1 and TRBJ1-5; 10 bases are a match to TRBD1. The V gene's germline CDR1 is MGHRA and CDR2 YSYEKL. V was pared by 2 bases and J by 6 bases, with 4 bases of the junction left unmatched. The CDR3 is 15 amino acids. The CDR3 here is CASSQRDRGVQPQHF. The CDR3 DNA sequence: TGCGCCAGCAGCCAACGGGACAGGGGTGTTCAGCCCCAGCATTTT.

The V and J genes are TRBV29-1 and TRBJ2-7; possible D gene TRBD2, 5 bases. Deletions cut 1 base from V and 6 bases from J, with 19 bases between. Germline lookup yields CDR1 SQVTM and CDR2 ANQGSEA. The CDR3 has 15 residues. The CDR3 is CSVEVGLHKSGEQYF. The CDR3 DNA follows: TGCAGCGTTGAAGTCGGACTTCATAAATCGGGCGAGCAGTACTTC.

This sequence joins TRBV27 and TRBJ2-1; 8 bases are a match to TRBD2. CDR1 is MNHEY and CDR2 is SMNVEV in the germline V gene (reference sequence). The J segment lost 4 bases and the V segment lost 6 bases, leaving 5 bases of the junction unmatched. CDR3 length: 14 amino acids. CDR3: CASRSGRTYNEQFF. Here the CDR3 DNA reads TGTGCCAGCAGAAGCGGGAGAACTTACAATGAGCAGTTCTTC.

Comment on this clone: A read error may account for a junction end that differs from germline. The chain joins TRBV19 to TRBJ1-4; D gene ambiguous. The CDR3 spans 12 residues. Germline assignment: CDR1 LNHDA and CDR2 SQIVND (reference sequence). The CDR3 is CASSASVRSKLF. Written as DNA, the CDR3 is TGTGCCAGTAGTGCATCTGTGCGGAGTAAGCTTTTT.

V and J are TRBV7-2 and TRBJ1-5, with TRBD1 matching 8 bases. The V and J ends lost 4 bases and 2 bases, in that order; junction bases with no gene match: 4. CDR3 length equals 15 residues. Germline CDR1 and CDR2: SGHTA and FQGNSA. CDR3 nucleotide sequence: TGTGCCAGCAGCTGGACAGGGTTTGGCAATCAGCCCCAGCATTTT. Translating gives CASSWTGFGNQPQHF.